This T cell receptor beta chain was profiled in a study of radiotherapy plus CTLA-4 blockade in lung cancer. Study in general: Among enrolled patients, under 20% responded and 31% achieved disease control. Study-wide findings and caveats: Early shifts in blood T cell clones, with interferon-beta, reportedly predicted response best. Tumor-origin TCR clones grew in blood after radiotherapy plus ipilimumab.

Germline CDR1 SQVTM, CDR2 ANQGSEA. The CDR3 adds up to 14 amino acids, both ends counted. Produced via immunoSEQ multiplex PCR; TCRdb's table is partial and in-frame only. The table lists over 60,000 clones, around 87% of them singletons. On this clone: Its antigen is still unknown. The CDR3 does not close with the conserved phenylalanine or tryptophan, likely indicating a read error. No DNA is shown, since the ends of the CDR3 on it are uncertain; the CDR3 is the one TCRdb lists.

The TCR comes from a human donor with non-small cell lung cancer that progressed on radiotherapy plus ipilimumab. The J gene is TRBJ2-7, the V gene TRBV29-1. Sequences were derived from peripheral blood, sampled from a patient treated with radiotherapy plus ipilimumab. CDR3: CSVEGPDSSYEQHL.